This paragraph reports one T cell receptor beta chain. Its antigen is undetermined. This sample is part of a study of cytomegalovirus exposure and HLA in healthy donors. About the research overall: Falling in the Caucasian-associated ancestry cluster were 65% to 90% of approximately 410 genotyped donors. Study findings and constraints: The likely origin of a cluster of highly shared sequence variants was a sequencing artifact. In an earlier analysis, productive rearrangement rates for most beta V segments clustered near 87% or 30%.

Primers: 60 Vbeta forward and 13 Jbeta reverse. Libraries were prepared by immunoSEQ multiplex PCR; TCRdb keeps only in-frame clonotypes and omits some of them. This sample has approximately 120,000 clones, with 69% found just once. The CDR3 runs 15 residues. In germline, CDR1 is MNHNS, CDR2 SASEGT. V shed 7 bases and J 3 bases; nucleotides not matched to a gene: 7. The receptor's source is a woman in her sixties or seventies in good health and CMV-seropositive. The sequenced sample consisted of PBMCs. The chain links TRBV6-1 to TRBJ2-3; 10 nucleotides agree with TRBD2. The CDR3 bases are TGTGCCAGCACCTCAATAGCGGGGGGTACAGATACGCAGTATTTT. Translation gives CASTSIAGGTDTQYF.